This T cell receptor (beta chain) was identified in a study of technical replicates of blood from a handful of donors. Sequencing used immunoSEQ multiplex PCR; TCRdb keeps in-frame clones, though not all of them. The sample yields tens of thousands of clones, 90% to 95% seen once. Input material: PBMCs. The sequence was obtained from a human donor in good health. Some clones in this sample may be carry-over from other donors' samples.

The CDR3 nucleotides are TGTGCCAGCAGCTACCAACCTGGCGGGAAGGAGACCCAGTACTTC. This translates into CASSYQPGGKETQYF. The V call is TRBV5-6, the J call TRBJ2-5; tentative D call: TRBD2 (6 bases). V was shortened by 3 bases and J by 5 bases, with 17 bases between the two germline ends. The length of the CDR3 is 15 residues. Germline loops: CDR1 SGHDT, CDR2 YYEEEE.